The rows below give T cell receptor beta chains drawn from one sample of a study of post-analysis software for immune sequencing data. TCRdb fed the PCR reads into MiXCR, producing one record per CDR3 protein. Of roughly 730,000 distinct CDR3 sequences listed, approximately 30% are singletons. The sequencing sample was made of blood. The receptors here all came from a girl between 5 and 17 years old with multiple sclerosis. Both conserved end residues are part of each CDR3. The D gene is left open where the match is weak. Where a row states a size, it is once, few, many or the class of an expanded clone; other rows omit it.

-,TRBJ2-2,TRBV25-1,TRBD2,CASLAGSNTGELFF,TGTGCCAGCCTAGCGGGATCGAACACCGGGGAGCTGTTTTTT
few,TRBJ1-5,TRBV7-2,-,CASSPGRAQPQHF,TGTGCCAGCAGCCCCGGGCGGGCTCAGCCCCAGCATTTT
once,TRBJ2-1,TRBV5-1,-,CASTSPWGSEQFF,TGCGCCAGCACCTCTCCGTGGGGGTCTGAGCAGTTCTTC
-,TRBJ2-7,TRBV10-3,TRBD1,CAISESGSPGQGYEQYF,TGTGCCATCAGTGAGTCGGGCTCCCCGGGACAGGGGTACGAGCAGTACTTC
-,TRBJ2-5,TRBV20-1,-,CSTKRQGGETQYF,TGCAGTACCAAGCGGCAGGGGGGAGAGACCCAGTACTTC
few,TRBJ2-3,TRBV27,-,CASSLLGARTDTQYF,TGTGCCAGCAGTTTATTGGGGGCGAGGACAGATACGCAGTATTTT
few,TRBJ2-1,TRBV5-1,TRBD2,CASSLTSAGGYNEQFF,TGCGCCAGCAGCTTGACTTCGGCGGGAGGGTACAATGAGCAGTTCTTC
-,TRBJ2-1,TRBV20-1,-,CSARDGLRNEQFF,TGCAGTGCTAGAGATGGACTCAGAAATGAGCAGTTCTTC
-,TRBJ2-5,TRBV5-1,TRBD2,CASSSKRGGSDEQYF,TGCGCCAGCAGCTCGAAGCGGGGGGGTTCCGATGAGCAGTACTTC
-,TRBJ2-3,TRBV13,TRBD1,CASSGEGEQGQGATDTQYF,TGTGCCAGCAGCGGAGAGGGGGAGCAGGGACAGGGGGCAACAGATACGCAGTATTTT
-,TRBJ1-2,TRBV7-2,-,CASSRPPASEGGYTF,TGTGCCAGCAGCCGCCCCCCGGCATCTGAGGGGGGCTACACCTTC
-,TRBJ1-2,TRBV6-5,TRBD1,CASSYLTGDLSYGYTF,TGTGCCAGCAGTTACCTTACAGGGGACCTTTCCTATGGCTACACCTTC
few,TRBJ2-3,TRBV24-1,TRBD2,CATSDLSSGLTDTQYF,TGTGCCACCAGTGATTTATCTAGCGGTTTGACAGATACGCAGTATTTT
-,TRBJ2-3,TRBV15,-,CATLPEMNTDTQYF,TGTGCCACTCTCCCTGAGATGAACACAGATACGCAGTATTTT
-,TRBJ1-6,TRBV6-2/TRBV6-3,-,CASSLRQSSPLHF,TGTGCCAGCAGTCTACGACAGTCTTCACCCCTCCACTTT
few,TRBJ2-6,TRBV2,-,CASSGESGANVLTF,TGTGCCAGCAGCGGGGAGTCTGGGGCCAACGTCCTGACTTTC
-,TRBJ1-2,TRBV20-1,-,CSPRGSQGEDGYTF,TGCAGTCCGAGGGGTAGCCAGGGCGAGGATGGCTACACCTTC
-,TRBJ1-5,TRBV27,-,CASSFLGGLGNQPQHF,TGTGCCAGCAGTTTTTTGGGGGGGCTGGGTAATCAGCCCCAGCATTTT
-,TRBJ2-7,TRBV7-2,-,CASSPATGTGGREQYF,TGTGCCAGCAGCCCGGCAACCGGGACTGGGGGCAGGGAGCAGTACTTC
-,TRBJ2-3,TRBV7-2,-,CASSSTSMESDTQYF,TGTGCCAGCAGCTCGACTAGTATGGAGTCAGATACGCAGTATTTT
many,TRBJ2-1,TRBV10-3,TRBD2,CAISESRGTAGDPYNEQFF,TGTGCCATCAGTGAGTCGAGAGGAACAGCGGGAGATCCCTACAATGAGCAGTTCTTC
-,TRBJ1-1,TRBV5-6,TRBD1,CASSWTGEGTEAFF,TGTGCCAGCAGCTGGACAGGGGAGGGCACTGAAGCTTTCTTT
few,TRBJ2-1,TRBV6-2/TRBV6-3,TRBD2,CASSLAGRYQEQFF,TGTGCCAGCAGCCTAGCGGGACGGTACCAGGAGCAGTTCTTC
few,TRBJ2-5,TRBV20-1,-,CSAAGTGRETQYF,TGCAGTGCAGCGGGGACAGGCAGAGAGACCCAGTACTTC
-,TRBJ2-5,TRBV12-3/TRBV12-4,-,CASSSRAQETQYF,TGTGCCAGCAGCTCGAGGGCTCAAGAGACCCAGTACTTC
few,TRBJ2-7,TRBV6-2/TRBV6-3,-,CASSPGLNVYEQYF,TGTGCCAGCAGCCCAGGACTGAACGTCTACGAGCAGTACTTC
-,TRBJ2-5,TRBV28,-,CASGTPQRETQYF,TGTGCCAGCGGCACCCCCCAGAGAGAGACCCAGTACTTC
few,TRBJ2-5,TRBV5-1,-,CASSLDPSDQTQYF,TGCGCCAGCAGCTTGGATCCTAGTGATCAGACCCAGTACTTC
-,TRBJ1-6,TRBV5-1,TRBD1,CASSLTWIGPGQGDESPLHF,TGCGCCAGCAGCCTAACCTGGATCGGTCCGGGACAGGGGGATGAGTCACCCCTCCACTTT
-,TRBJ1-2,TRBV7-2,-,CASSLRGTTVSNYGYTF,TGTGCCAGCAGCTTACGGGGAACTACCGTCAGTAACTATGGCTACACCTTC
-,TRBJ2-7,TRBV6-5,-,CASSPRFLAYEQYF,TGTGCCAGCAGTCCCCGTTTCCTAGCCTACGAGCAGTACTTC
-,TRBJ2-7,TRBV20-1,TRBD1,CSARDGTGGLYEQYF,TGCAGTGCTAGAGATGGGACAGGGGGGCTCTACGAGCAGTACTTC
-,TRBJ2-1,TRBV20-1,-,CSARDAGSQNNEQFF,TGCAGTGCTAGAGATGCAGGATCACAGAACAATGAGCAGTTCTTC
many,TRBJ2-1,TRBV29-1,-,CSVDRVSDPYNEQFF,TGCAGCGTTGATAGGGTAAGCGACCCCTACAATGAGCAGTTCTTC
few,TRBJ1-2,TRBV7-2,-,CASSLVGTQPRNGYTF,TGTGCCAGCAGCTTAGTCGGGACCCAACCGAGGAATGGCTACACCTTC
-,TRBJ2-3,TRBV10-3,TRBD1,CAITKGTGAGTDTQYF,TGTGCCATCACCAAGGGGACAGGGGCTGGCACAGATACGCAGTATTTT
-,TRBJ1-3,TRBV4-3,-,CASSQDPGAGNTIYF,TGCGCCAGCAGCCAAGACCCGGGGGCGGGAAACACCATATATTTT
-,TRBJ1-1,TRBV4-3,TRBD1,CASSQEATGVGTEAFF,TGCGCCAGCAGCCAAGAAGCAACAGGGGTGGGCACTGAAGCTTTCTTT
-,TRBJ2-3,TRBV20-1,TRBD2,CSAPRAGGGSDTQYF,TGCAGTGCTCCTAGGGCGGGGGGTGGTTCAGATACGCAGTATTTT
-,TRBJ2-1,TRBV7-2,TRBD2,CASSLEPQREGRGNEQFF,TGTGCCAGCAGCTTAGAACCCCAGCGGGAGGGCCGGGGGAATGAGCAGTTCTTC
-,TRBJ2-7,TRBV29-1,-,CSVGGGRGSEQYF,TGCAGCGTTGGGGGTGGGAGGGGGAGTGAGCAGTACTTC